This T cell receptor (beta chain) was documented in a study of long-term antiretroviral therapy in people with HIV. Germline CDR1 MNHEY, CDR2 SMNVEV (reference sequence). This CDR3 has 14 amino acids. V was pared by 5 bases and J by 0 bases, with 0 bases of the junction left unmatched. Runs used v3.0 of the immunoSEQ assay and were done at survey level. Assay used: immunoSEQ multiplex PCR; TCRdb lists only in-frame clones, some missing. The repertoire holds about 27,000 clones, with about 82% as singletons. Study-wide points: HIV repertoires had narrower CDR3 length ranges than controls.

To note about this clone: Its antigen is unknown.

Specimens held about 0.85-11 million cryopreserved PBMC prior to DNA extraction. The sample consisted of unsorted PBMCs, taken 3 years after starting antiretroviral therapy. The sequence derives from a man between 35 and 55 years old with HIV. V gene TRBV27 combines with J gene TRBJ2-1, with 8 bases fitting TRBD1. The CDR3 sequence: CASSGQGSYNEQFF. The CDR3 DNA sequence: TGTGCCAGCAGTGGACAGGGCTCCTACAATGAGCAGTTCTTC.